One T cell receptor (beta chain) is described in this entry. The germline gives CDR1 LNHNV, CDR2 YYDKDF (reference sequence). This CDR3 region has 13 residues. V dropped 1 base and J dropped 7 bases, with 10 bases sitting between them. The data were taken from a study of patients and donors after allogeneic stem cell transplantation. MiXCR, applied by TCRdb to the RT-PCR reads, yields one record per CDR3 protein. This sample carries about a million distinct CDR3 sequences, roughly 18% of them seen once, and the ten largest clones take around 6%. Sequenced material: blood, either unsorted or a sorted T cell fraction (not recorded which). The receptor was derived from a human donor who was either an allogeneic HSCT recipient or a stem cell or donor lymphocyte infusion donor (not recorded which). It is not recorded whose cells these are; they may come from a transplant donor. The chain has TRBV15 and TRBJ1-2; D is unresolved. The DNA for the CDR3 is TGTGCCACCAGCAGAGTAGGGCTTTCTGGCTACACCTTC. Its translation is CATSRVGLSGYTF.